One sample yielded the 19 T cell receptor beta chains listed below, sequenced in a study of cytomegalovirus exposure and HLA in healthy donors (dated by TCRdb to between 2016 and 2019). The library was prepared using the immunoSEQ multiplex PCR assay. The multiplex PCR relied on a mix of 60 forward primers for TCR Vbeta segments and 13 reverse primers for TCR Jbeta segments. TCRdb re-hosts the immuneACCESS table, in-frame sequences only. Its copies lack some clones; in the studies checked, an unresolved V gene accounts for under half of them, and the cause for the rest is not known. Counted in this sample were some 150,000 clones; 87% of them appeared once. The ten biggest clones cover around 5.5% of the sample. Sequences were obtained from PBMCs. Every receptor here comes from a woman in her twenties or thirties in good health and CMV-seronegative.

The chain joins TRBV5-1 to TRBJ1-1; D not certain. V was trimmed by 4 bases and J by 9 bases, leaving 16 bases between them. Germline V CDR1 and CDR2: SGHRS, YFSETQ. This CDR3 is built from 13 residues. Here the CDR3 DNA reads TGCGCCAGCAGCCCACAGAAAACCGAAAAAGCTTTCTTT. Its translation is CASSPQKTEKAFF. Together with reference TRBV5-1 and TRBJ1-1, the CDR3 gives the full variable domain: KAGVTQTPRYLIKTRGQQVTLSCSPISGHRSVSWYQQTPGQGLQFLFEYFSETQRNKGNFPGRFSGRQFSNSRSEMNVSTLELGDSALYLCASSPQKTEKAFFGQGTRLTVV.

The genes are TRBV30 and TRBJ1-2, with TRBD1 as a possible D gene (5 bases). Germline assignment: CDR1 GTSNPN and CDR2 SVGIG (reference sequence). Trimming left V 0 bases short and J 4 bases short, with 9 bases between. The CDR3 loop spans 13 amino acids. The CDR3 bases are TGTGCCTGGAGTGTACAGGCAGCCTATGGCTACACCTTC. Amino acid sequence: CAWSVQAAYGYTF.

The CDR3 region is CATRTKSLGYGYTF. The CDR3 DNA is TGTGCCACTAGAACGAAGTCTTTGGGCTATGGCTACACCTTC. V is TRBV28 and J is TRBJ1-2; no reliable D call. The CDR3 length is 14 residues. Trimming shortened V by 10 bases and J by 4 bases, and 19 bases separated the two germline ends. Germline V gives CDR1 MDHEN, CDR2 SYDVKM.

The V gene is TRBV13, the J gene TRBJ2-1; TRBD2 matches 16 bases. V dropped 5 bases and J dropped 8; count of bases not matched to a gene: 9. Germline V lookup: CDR1 PRHDT, CDR2 FYEKMQ (reference sequence). The CDR3 spans 17 residues. This CDR3 reads CASSRPGTSGGAYEQFF. CDR3 nucleotides: TGTGCCAGCAGCCGACCCGGGACTAGCGGGGGGGCCTATGAGCAGTTCTTC.

V is TRBV2 and J is TRBJ2-1; 13 bases match TRBD2. This CDR3 comprises 16 residues. V trimming: 4 bases; J trimming: 8 bases; junction bases outside the gene matches: 8. Germline CDR1 SNHLY, CDR2 FYNNEI. The chain's CDR3 is CASSAWTSGSDDEQFF. The CDR3 DNA reads as TGTGCCAGCAGTGCTTGGACTAGCGGGAGTGATGATGAGCAGTTCTTC.

This chain links TRBV6-5 with TRBJ2-7; D gene unclear. This CDR3 is built from 15 residues. Trimming cost V 3 bases and J 2 bases, with 14 bases left between them. Per germline, CDR1 MNHEY and CDR2 SVGAGI. In nucleotides, the CDR3 is TGTGCCAGCAGTTATTACTCCGGCGAGGCCTACGAGCAGTACTTC. Amino acids: CASSYYSGEAYEQYF.

The V and J genes are TRBV25-1 and TRBJ2-3, with D perhaps matching TRBD1 (6 bases). Germline V gives CDR1 MGHDK, CDR2 SYGVNS. With 6 bases removed from V and 2 bases from J, the gap between germline ends came to 15 bases. This CDR3 has 15 residues. The CDR3 DNA follows: TGTGCCAGCAGCGCCGAGGGGGAGATCACAGATACGCAGTATTTT. It encodes CASSAEGEITDTQYF.

This chain uses TRBV2 with TRBJ2-2; 7 nucleotides match TRBD2. The CDR3 is 16 residues long. Germline CDR1 is SNHLY and CDR2 is FYNNEI. V lost 2 bases and J lost 4; bases outside the gene matches: 7. The CDR3 DNA reads as TGTGCCAGCAGTGAAACTTGGGGCGGGAGCACCGGGGAGCTGTTTTTT. As protein: CASSETWGGSTGELFF. Based on the CDR3 plus reference TRBV2 and TRBJ2-2, the full variable domain is EPEVTQTPSHQVTQMGQEVILRCVPISNHLYFYWYRQILGQKVEFLVSFYNNEISEKSEIFDDQFSVERPDGSNFTLKIRSTKLEDSAMYFCASSETWGGSTGELFFGEGSRLTVL.

The chain couples TRBV7-8 to TRBJ2-7; 8 bases match TRBD1. Trimming took 4 bases from V and 5 from J; bases not matched to a gene: 4. Germline values: CDR1 SGHVS, CDR2 FQNEAQ. This CDR3 is built from 13 residues. The CDR3 here is CASSSDRGNEQYF. The CDR3 nucleotides read TGTGCCAGCAGCTCAGACAGGGGCAACGAGCAGTACTTC.

This clone was seen a handful of times. The V gene is TRBV5-6, the J gene TRBJ2-1; 9 nucleotides agree with TRBD2. CDR1 is SGHDT, CDR2 YYEEEE, per germline. Trimming took 5 bases from V and 7 from J; bases not matched to a gene: 4. The CDR3 totals 13 residues. As DNA, the CDR3 is TGTGCCAGCAGTAGCGGGAGTGGGAATGAGCAGTTCTTC. Protein: CASSSGSGNEQFF.

The CDR3 sequence is CASSPGQGRVGGYTF. CDR3 in DNA: TGTGCCAGCAGTCCCGGACAGGGTAGGGTTGGCGGCTACACCTTC. The chain employs TRBV28 and TRBJ1-2; 8 bases agree with TRBD1. The CDR3 runs 15 residues. Trimming at V came to 5 bases and at J to 8 bases, leaving 13 bases not matched to a gene. Germline assignment: CDR1 MDHEN and CDR2 SYDVKM.

The V call is TRBV4-1, the J call TRBJ1-1; TRBD1 agrees at 7 bases. This CDR3 has 14 residues. V dropped 2 bases and J dropped 11; count of bases not matched to a gene: 11. Germline CDR1 and CDR2: MGHRA and YSYEKL. The CDR3 reads CASSQPGTAQGAFF. The CDR3, as DNA: TGCGCCAGCAGCCAACCTGGGACAGCTCAAGGGGCTTTCTTT.

The chain recombines TRBV25-1 with TRBJ2-7; unclear D gene. CDR1 MGHDK and CDR2 SYGVNS come from the germline V gene. V was trimmed by 8 bases and J by 3 bases, leaving 20 bases between them. The CDR3 is 15 amino acids. CDR3 sequence: CASPFGVALYYEQYF. Written as DNA, the CDR3 is TGTGCCAGCCCATTCGGAGTTGCCCTTTACTACGAGCAGTACTTC.

The rearrangement joins TRBV5-1 to TRBJ2-3; TRBD1 matches 7 bases. The ends lost 0 bases at V and 2 bases at J; junction bases unmatched: 6. The CDR3 has 16 amino acids. Germline CDR1 SGHRS, CDR2 YFSETQ. The CDR3 bases are TGCGCCAGCAGCTTGGCCATCGGGACAGCCACAGATACGCAGTATTTT. Translating it yields CASSLAIGTATDTQYF.

The rearrangement joins TRBV28 to TRBJ1-2, with D possibly TRBD1 on 5 matching bases. Germline assignment: CDR1 MDHEN and CDR2 SYDVKM. This CDR3 has 14 residues. The germline V and J ends were trimmed by 2 bases and 1 base, with 8 bases remaining between them. CDR3 in DNA: TGTGCCAGCAGTTTAGGACACCTTAACTATGGCTACACCTTC. Protein: CASSLGHLNYGYTF.

The genes are TRBV2 and TRBJ2-7, with 7 bases fitting TRBD1. CDR3 length equals 17 residues. Germline values: CDR1 SNHLY, CDR2 FYNNEI. V lost 2 bases, J lost 0 bases, and 10 bases stayed unmatched. CDR3 sequence reads: CASSETHGTADSYEQYF. The CDR3 bases are TGTGCCAGCAGTGAAACTCACGGGACAGCCGACTCCTACGAGCAGTACTTC.

The chain joins TRBV18 to TRBJ1-5; perhaps TRBD1 as D (5 bases). With 2 bases removed from V and 7 bases from J, the gap between germline ends came to 6 bases. The germline V gene has CDR1 KGHSH and CDR2 LQKENI. The CDR3 sequence is 12 residues long. In DNA form, the CDR3 reads TGTGCCAGCTCACCAGGGGGGCAGCCCCAGCATTTT. Translated, it gives CASSPGGQPQHF. The full variable domain, in which reference TRBV18 and TRBJ1-5 provide the parts outside the CDR3, is NAGVMQNPRHLVRRRGQEARLRCSPMKGHSHVYWYRQLPEEGLKFMVYLQKENIIDESGMPKERFSAEFPKEGPSILRIQQVVRGDSAAYFCASSPGGQPQHFGDGTRLSIL.

The chain is built from TRBV28 and TRBJ2-7; no firm D call. CDR1 and CDR2 from the germline V gene are MDHEN and SYDVKM. V was trimmed by 1 base and J by 3 bases, leaving 10 bases between them. The CDR3 consists of 14 residues. The CDR3 DNA is TGTGCCAGCAGTTTATATGGCAGATACTACGAGCAGTACTTC. It specifies CASSLYGRYYEQYF. Filled out from reference TRBV28 and TRBJ2-7, the complete variable domain reads DVKVTQSSRYLVKRTGEKVFLECVQDMDHENMFWYRQDPGLGLRLIYFSYDVKMKEKGDIPEGYSVSREKKERFSLILESASTNQTSMYLCASSLYGRYYEQYFGPGTRLTVT.

The chain has TRBV19 and TRBJ1-4; D is unclear. Germline assignment: CDR1 LNHDA and CDR2 SQIVND (reference sequence). Trimming left V 9 bases short and J 3 bases short, with 17 bases between. CDR3 size: 15 residues. DNA for the CDR3: TGTGCCAGCGGAGTCCCTGGTTTCTCTAATGAAAAACTGTTTTTT. Translating gives CASGVPGFSNEKLFF. The full variable domain, in which reference TRBV19 and TRBJ1-4 provide the parts outside the CDR3, is DGGITQSPKYLFRKEGQNVTLSCEQNLNHDAMYWYRQDPGQGLRLIYYSQIVNDFQKGDIAEGYSVSREKKESFPLTVTSAQKNPTAFYLCASGVPGFSNEKLFFGSGTQLSVL.